This TCR beta chain was identified in a study of T cells after yellow fever vaccination. The study's findings and limits: Researchers cautioned that FACS-sorted repertoires could harbor abundant clonotypes contaminating from the bulk population. It was a small share of clonotypes that appeared in both CD4 and CD8 compartments.

As concerns this clonotype: The antigen is not known.

5'RACE template switching produced TCR cDNA carrying a universal primer site and UMIs. Each CDR3 protein gets one entry after TCRdb re-called the 5' RACE reads with MiXCR. The sample records about 320,000 distinct CDR3 sequences, around 6.8% being singletons. This clonotype was sampled from a man aged 18 to 30 who received the YFV17D yellow fever vaccine. The specimen comprised PBMCs, sampled around 45 days after the first yellow fever vaccination.

The CDR3 spells CASSYLGTGGEKLFF. The CDR3 DNA sequence: TGTGCCAGCAGTTACCTGGGGACAGGGGGAGAAAAACTGTTTTTT. The chain joins TRBV6-5 to TRBJ1-4; 11 bases agree with TRBD1. This CDR3 is 15 amino acids long. Losses at the gene ends were 2 bases for V and 8 bases for J; bases not matched to a gene: 4. Germline CDR1 reads MNHEY; CDR2 reads SVGAGI.